Shown below are 21 T cell receptor beta chains from a single sample sequenced in a study of T cell clonotyping in hematopoietic cell transplantation. Here immunoSEQ multiplex PCR was the method, and the copy in TCRdb shows in-frame clones only, minus some. Among about 20,000 clones listed, 90% were seen once. Time point: recipient sample about 28 days before transplant, after cytoreduction. This material consisted of peripheral blood mononuclear cells, taken before stem cell transplant. These receptors originate from a man younger than 30 with biphenotypic leukemia. Some clones in this sample may be carry-over from other donors' samples.

The chain has TRBV27 and TRBJ1-5, with 9 nucleotides matching TRBD1. CDR3 length equals 19 residues. Trimming cost V 5 bases and J 1 base; bases outside gene matches: 15. Per germline, CDR1 MNHEY and CDR2 SMNVEV (reference sequence). CDR3 amino acids: CASSARPGQGFTSNQPQHF. The CDR3 DNA reads TGTGCCAGCAGTGCCCGACCGGGACAGGGCTTTACGAGCAATCAGCCCCAGCATTTT.

CDR3 amino acids: CASSQDVEGGYNEQFF. CDR3 sequence (DNA): TGTGCCAGCAGCCAAGATGTAGAGGGGGGGTACAATGAGCAGTTCTTC. This chain uses TRBV4-2 with TRBJ2-1; D may be TRBD2 (7 bases). The CDR3 covers 16 residues. Germline lookup yields CDR1 LGHNA and CDR2 YNFKEQ. Trimming shortened V by 0 bases and J by 4 bases, and 13 bases separated the two germline ends.

The rearrangement joins TRBV7-7 to TRBJ2-2; TRBD1 aligns across 7 bases. J was trimmed by 3 bases and V by 5 bases; bases with no gene match: 3. The CDR3 has 14 residues. Germline CDR1 is SSHAT and CDR2 is FNYEAQ (reference sequence). CDR3 DNA sequence: TGTGCCAGCAGCCTGGGACAGTACACCGGGGAGCTGTTTTTT. It encodes CASSLGQYTGELFF.

As DNA, the CDR3 is TGTGCCAGCAGCGTCTCCCTAGGGACAGGGCGCTACGAGCAGTACTTC. Its protein is CASSVSLGTGRYEQYF. This chain uses TRBV13 with TRBJ2-7, with 9 nucleotides matching TRBD1. The germline V gene encodes CDR1 PRHDT and CDR2 FYEKMQ (reference sequence). V was pared by 5 bases and J by 3 bases, with 11 bases of the junction left unmatched. There are 16 residues in the CDR3.

The V call is TRBV19, the J call TRBJ1-4; weak D call: TRBD1 (6 bases). V lost 7 bases and J lost 8, with 23 bases in between. Germline CDR1 LNHDA, CDR2 SQIVND (reference sequence). This CDR3 is built from 16 residues. CDR3 sequence: CASTQRSGGLGEKLFF. As DNA, the CDR3 is TGTGCCAGTACCCAAAGAAGCGGGGGCTTGGGAGAAAAACTGTTTTTT. The full variable domain, completed using reference TRBV19 and TRBJ1-4, is DGGITQSPKYLFRKEGQNVTLSCEQNLNHDAMYWYRQDPGQGLRLIYYSQIVNDFQKGDIAEGYSVSREKKESFPLTVTSAQKNPTAFYLCASTQRSGGLGEKLFFGSGTQLSVL.

The chain joins TRBV6-6 to TRBJ2-1, with 7 bases that match TRBD1. CDR3 length: 15 residues. Germline assignment: CDR1 MNHNY and CDR2 SVGAGI (reference sequence). The V gene end was trimmed by 0 bases and the J gene end by 8 bases; junction bases not matched to a gene: 7. The CDR3 is CASSYSTGLGDEQFF. For the CDR3, the DNA is TGTGCCAGCAGTTACTCGACAGGGTTGGGCGATGAGCAGTTCTTC.

V and J are TRBV5-1 and TRBJ1-4, with D tentatively TRBD1 (6 bases). Germline V gene data show CDR1 as SGHRS and CDR2 as YFSETQ. CDR3 length equals 12 residues. Trimming pared 7 bases from V and 8 bases from J, leaving 12 bases between. CDR3 sequence (DNA): TGCGCCAGCGGGGGGCTGGGGGAAAAACTGTTTTTT. It translates to CASGGLGEKLFF.

The chain joins TRBV11-3 to TRBJ1-1; 9 bases align to TRBD1. This CDR3 is 13 amino acids long. With 5 bases clipped from V and 10 bases from J, the junction kept 8 bases outside the gene matches. From germline, CDR1 is SGHNT and CDR2 YENEEA. The CDR3 is CASSPTGGVAAFF. Here the CDR3 DNA reads TGTGCCAGCAGCCCTACAGGGGGCGTAGCAGCTTTCTTT.

V gene TRBV6-4 combines with J gene TRBJ2-3, with 10 bases that match TRBD2. CDR1 MRHNA and CDR2 SNTAGT come from the germline V gene. This CDR3 contains 16 residues. The V gene end was trimmed by 0 bases and the J gene end by 0 bases; junction bases not matched to a gene: 0. CDR3 amino acids: CASSDSTSGSTDTQYF. The CDR3 nucleotides read TGTGCCAGCAGTGACTCGACTAGCGGGAGCACAGATACGCAGTATTTT.

V gene TRBV10-3 combines with J gene TRBJ1-2; TRBD1 might be the D (6 bases). Trimming shortened V by 10 bases and J by 2 bases, and 17 bases separated the two germline ends. Germline V gene lookup returns CDR1 ENHRY and CDR2 SYGVKD. There are 14 residues in the CDR3. Here the CDR3 DNA reads TGTGCCACCACAGGGCAGGCGGGGAACTATGGCTACACCTTC. This gives the protein CATTGQAGNYGYTF.

DNA for the CDR3: TGTGCCAGCAGCTGGGGACAGGGAGAGACCCAGTACTTC. Residues: CASSWGQGETQYF. The chain is built from TRBV5-6 and TRBJ2-5; 9 nucleotides agree with TRBD1. This CDR3 has 13 amino acids. The V gene end was trimmed by 3 bases and the J gene end by 4 bases; junction bases not matched to a gene: 1. CDR1 and CDR2 (germline): SGHDT, YYEEEE.

A few counts support this clone. The chain carries TRBV19 and TRBJ2-5; D unresolved. The CDR3 loop spans 15 amino acids. CDR1 and CDR2 (germline): LNHDA, SQIVND (reference sequence). Deletions cut 3 bases from V and 2 bases from J, with 13 bases between. CDR3 in DNA: TGTGCCAGTAGTATTTATTGGGCCAGTCAAGAGACCCAGTACTTC. Its translation is CASSIYWASQETQYF.

V gene TRBV5-6 combines with J gene TRBJ2-7; TRBD1 might be the D (6 bases). Germline-derived CDR1 and CDR2 are SGHDT and YYEEEE. This CDR3 comprises 14 residues. V lost 2 bases, J lost 3 bases, and 12 bases lay in between. Here the CDR3 reads CASSFRDIDYEQYF. DNA for the CDR3: TGTGCCAGCAGCTTCCGGGACATAGACTACGAGCAGTACTTC.

The genes are TRBV30 and TRBJ1-1; D perhaps matches TRBD1 (6 bases). V was cut by 5 bases and J by 3 bases, with 10 bases left in between. Germline V lookup: CDR1 GTSNPN, CDR2 SVGIG (reference sequence). CDR3 length: 12 residues. The CDR3 nucleotides read TGTGCCTGGCACAGGGTTTACACTGAAGCTTTCTTT. Translation gives CAWHRVYTEAFF.

The chain joins TRBV20-1 to TRBJ1-2; no clear D. This CDR3 spans 9 amino acids. Germline V CDR1 and CDR2: DFQATT, SNEGSKA (reference sequence). CDR3 sequence: CRLGYGYTF. The CDR3 DNA reads TGCAGGCTGGGGTATGGCTACACCTTC.

V gene TRBV9 combines with J gene TRBJ1-3; tentatively, D is TRBD1 (5 bases). CDR3 size: 14 residues. Germline CDR1 is SGDLS and CDR2 is YYNGEE. V was pared by 2 bases and J by 8 bases, with 14 bases between. DNA of the CDR3: TGTGCCAGCAGCGTGGGGACGGACCCCGACACCATATATTTT. Encoded protein: CASSVGTDPDTIYF.

This clone has only one observation. The chain is built from TRBV2 and TRBJ1-5; D is unclear. This CDR3 spans 17 amino acids. The germline gives CDR1 SNHLY, CDR2 FYNNEI. V was clipped by 0 bases and J by 2 bases, with 14 bases between them. Here the CDR3 reads CASSEASGEWGNQPQHF. CDR3 coding DNA: TGTGCCAGCAGTGAAGCGAGCGGGGAATGGGGCAATCAGCCCCAGCATTTT.

The chain is built from TRBV15 and TRBJ1-2, with 8 bases that match TRBD1. CDR3 size: 17 residues. CDR1 is LNHNV and CDR2 is YYDKDF in the germline V gene (reference sequence). V was pared by 0 bases and J by 5 bases, with 11 bases of the junction left unmatched. As DNA, the CDR3 is TGTGCCACCAGCAGAGATAAGATGGGGCAGGGGGCTTATGGCTACACCTTC. Protein: CATSRDKMGQGAYGYTF.

This chain joins TRBV30 and TRBJ2-5; 9 nucleotides line up with TRBD2. This CDR3 is 16 amino acids long. The germline CDR1 and CDR2 sequences are GTSNPN and SVGIG (reference sequence). J lost 4 bases, V lost 0 bases, and 9 bases had no gene match. DNA of the CDR3: TGTGCCTGGAGTGTACTGGGCGGACTAGCGACAGAGACCCAGTACTTC. Amino acids: CAWSVLGGLATETQYF. The full variable domain, rest sourced from reference TRBV30 and TRBJ2-5, is SQTIHQWPATLVQPVGSPLSLECTVEGTSNPNLYWYRQAAGRGLQLLFYSVGIGQISSEVPQNLSASRPQDRQFILSSKKLLLSDSGFYLCAWSVLGGLATETQYFGPGTRLLVL.

This rearrangement joins TRBV19 to TRBJ1-4; D gene uncertain. The CDR3 has 19 residues. The germline CDR1 and CDR2 sequences are LNHDA and SQIVND (reference sequence). Trimming cost V 0 bases and J 0 bases, with 17 bases left between them. DNA for the CDR3: TGTGCCAGTAGTATAGATCGCGTCATTTTGCCCCCAACTAATGAAAAACTGTTTTTT. Its translation is CASSIDRVILPPTNEKLFF.

The CDR3: CASSVDQGAGSPLHF. CDR3 bases: TGTGCCAGCAGCGTAGATCAGGGGGCTGGTTCACCCCTCCACTTT. The J gene is TRBJ1-6, the V gene TRBV9; 8 bases map to TRBD1. Trimming cost V 0 bases and J 9 bases; bases outside gene matches: 5. The germline gives CDR1 SGDLS, CDR2 YYNGEE. CDR3 length: 15 amino acids.